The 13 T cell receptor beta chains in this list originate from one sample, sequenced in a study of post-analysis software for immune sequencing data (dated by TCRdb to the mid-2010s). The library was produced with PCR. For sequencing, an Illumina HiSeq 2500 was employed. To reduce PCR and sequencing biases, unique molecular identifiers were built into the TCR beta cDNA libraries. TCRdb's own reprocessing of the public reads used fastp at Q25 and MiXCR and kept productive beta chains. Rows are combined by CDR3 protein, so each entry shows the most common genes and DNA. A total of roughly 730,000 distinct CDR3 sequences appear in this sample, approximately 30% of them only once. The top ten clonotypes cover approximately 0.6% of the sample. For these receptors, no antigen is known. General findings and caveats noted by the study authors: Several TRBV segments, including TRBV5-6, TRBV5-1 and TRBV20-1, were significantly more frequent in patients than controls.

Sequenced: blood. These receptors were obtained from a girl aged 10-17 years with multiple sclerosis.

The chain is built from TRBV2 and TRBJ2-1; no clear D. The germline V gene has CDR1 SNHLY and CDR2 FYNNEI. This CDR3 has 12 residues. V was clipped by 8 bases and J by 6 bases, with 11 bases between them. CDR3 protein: CASLDRGNEQFF. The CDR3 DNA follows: TGTGCCAGCCTGGACCGAGGCAATGAGCAGTTCTTC.

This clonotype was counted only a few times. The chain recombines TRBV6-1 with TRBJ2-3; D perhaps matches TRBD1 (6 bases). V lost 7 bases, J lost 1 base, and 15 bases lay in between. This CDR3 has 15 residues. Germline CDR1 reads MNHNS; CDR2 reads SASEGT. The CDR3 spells CASTRRGSGTDTQYF. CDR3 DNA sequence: TGTGCCAGCACCAGAAGGGGGTCTGGCACAGATACGCAGTATTTT.

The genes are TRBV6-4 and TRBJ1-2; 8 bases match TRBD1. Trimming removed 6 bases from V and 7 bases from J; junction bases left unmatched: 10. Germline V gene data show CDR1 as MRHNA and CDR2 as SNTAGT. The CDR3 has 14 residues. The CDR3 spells CASREPGTGFGYTF. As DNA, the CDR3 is TGTGCCAGCAGAGAACCCGGGACAGGCTTTGGCTACACCTTC.

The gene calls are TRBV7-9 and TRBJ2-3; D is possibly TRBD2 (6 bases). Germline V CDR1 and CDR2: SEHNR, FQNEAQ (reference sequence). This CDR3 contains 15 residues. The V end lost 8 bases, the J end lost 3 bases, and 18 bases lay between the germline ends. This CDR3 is CASPGKAGTTDTQYF. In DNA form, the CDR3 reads TGTGCCAGCCCAGGAAAGGCGGGGACGACAGATACGCAGTATTTT.

This chain's CDR3 is CAKGPYGNTEAFF. CDR3 DNA sequence: TGTGCCAAGGGACCCTACGGGAACACTGAAGCTTTCTTT. J is TRBJ1-1 and V is TRBV10-3; TRBD1 might be the D (5 bases). Looked up from germline, CDR1 is ENHRY and CDR2 is SYGVKD. The V end lost 10 bases, the J end lost 1 base, and 13 bases lay between the germline ends. This CDR3 has 13 amino acids.

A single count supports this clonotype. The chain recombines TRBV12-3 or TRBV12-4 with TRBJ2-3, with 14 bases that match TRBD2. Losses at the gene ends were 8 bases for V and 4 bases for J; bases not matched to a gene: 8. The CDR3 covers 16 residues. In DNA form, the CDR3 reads TGTGCCAGCGGAGCAGGGACTAGCGGGAGCGCAGATACGCAGTATTTT. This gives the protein CASGAGTSGSADTQYF.

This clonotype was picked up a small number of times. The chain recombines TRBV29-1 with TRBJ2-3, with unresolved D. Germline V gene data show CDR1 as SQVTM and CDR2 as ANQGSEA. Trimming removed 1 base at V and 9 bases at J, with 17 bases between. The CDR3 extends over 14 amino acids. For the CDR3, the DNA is TGCAGCGTTGAAGCTTTGCCTTACCACACCACGCAGTATTTT. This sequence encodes CSVEALPYHTTQYF.

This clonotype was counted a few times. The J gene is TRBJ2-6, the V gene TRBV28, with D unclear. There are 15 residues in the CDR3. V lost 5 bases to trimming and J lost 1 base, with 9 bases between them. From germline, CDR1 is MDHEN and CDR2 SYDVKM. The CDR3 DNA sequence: TGTGCCAGCAGTATCACCAGGTCTGGGGCCAACGTCCTGACTTTC. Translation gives CASSITRSGANVLTF.

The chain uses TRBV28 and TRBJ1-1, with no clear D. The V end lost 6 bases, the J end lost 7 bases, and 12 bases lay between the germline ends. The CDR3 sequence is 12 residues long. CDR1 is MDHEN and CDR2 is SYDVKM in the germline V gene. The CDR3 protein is CASRSGRLEAFF. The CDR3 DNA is TGTGCCAGCAGAAGCGGACGGCTTGAAGCTTTCTTT.

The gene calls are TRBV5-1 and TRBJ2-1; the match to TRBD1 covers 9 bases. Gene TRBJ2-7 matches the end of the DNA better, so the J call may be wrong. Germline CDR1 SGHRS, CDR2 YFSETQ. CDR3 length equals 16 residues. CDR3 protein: CASSLGDRVRVNEQYF. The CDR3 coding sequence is TGCGCCAGCAGCCTGGGGGACAGGGTTCGGGTCAATGAGCAGTACTTC.

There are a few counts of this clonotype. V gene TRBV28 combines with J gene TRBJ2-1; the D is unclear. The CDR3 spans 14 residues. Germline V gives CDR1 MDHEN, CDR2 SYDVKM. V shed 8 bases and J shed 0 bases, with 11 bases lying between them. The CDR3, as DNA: TGTGCCAGCGCGAGGCCGAGCTCCTACAATGAGCAGTTCTTC. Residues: CASARPSSYNEQFF. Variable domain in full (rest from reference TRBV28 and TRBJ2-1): DVKVTQSSRYLVKRTGEKVFLECVQDMDHENMFWYRQDPGLGLRLIYFSYDVKMKEKGDIPEGYSVSREKKERFSLILESASTNQTSMYLCASARPSSYNEQFFGPGTRLTVL.

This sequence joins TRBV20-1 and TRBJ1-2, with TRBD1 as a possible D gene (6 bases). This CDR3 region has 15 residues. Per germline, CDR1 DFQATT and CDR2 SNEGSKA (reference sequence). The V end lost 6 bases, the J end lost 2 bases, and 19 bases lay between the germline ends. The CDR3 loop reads CSAVSPGAINYGYTF. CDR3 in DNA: TGCAGTGCGGTATCGCCGGGGGCGATCAACTATGGCTACACCTTC.

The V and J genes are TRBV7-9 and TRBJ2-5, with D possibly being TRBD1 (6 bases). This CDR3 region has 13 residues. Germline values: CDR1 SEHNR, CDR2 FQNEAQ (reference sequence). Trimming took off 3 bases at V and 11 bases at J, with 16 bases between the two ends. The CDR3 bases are TGTGCCAGCAGCTTGGACAGCTCCCACGTGCAGTACTTC. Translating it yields CASSLDSSHVQYF.